This T cell receptor beta chain came from a study of type 1 regulatory T cells. About the study: This in vitro CD4 product, T-allo10, is enriched for Tr1 cells and alloantigen-specific.

This clonotype was detected a few times. The antigen remains undetermined. MiXCR, applied by TCRdb to the reads, yields one record per CDR3 protein. The table records about 68,000 distinct CDR3 sequences, around 57% of them present only once. T-allo10 cells from the graft donor were described as anergic, host-alloantigen-specific, and alloantigen-specific suppressors. This sequence originates from a human donor in good health. The sample was cultured T cells, either the whole culture or a sorted T cell fraction (not recorded which). Subset given: Tr1-enriched cell product generated in vitro against host alloantigens.

This CDR3 is CASSPGTGGVQPQHF. The CDR3 DNA reads as TGTGCCAGCAGCCCCGGGACAGGGGGCGTGCAGCCCCAGCATTTT. This chain uses TRBV6-6 with TRBJ1-5, with 12 nucleotides matching TRBD1. This CDR3 is built from 15 residues. Unmatched junction bases numbered 7, after V lost 6 bases and J lost 7 bases. Germline CDR1 is MNHNY and CDR2 is SVGAGI (reference sequence).